The 27 T cell receptor beta chains given below trace back to one sample, sequenced in a study of shared clonotypes between healthy human individuals. Clones were read by immunoSEQ multiplex PCR, and TCRdb kept only the in-frame ones, dropping some. The sample shows roughly 380,000 clones, 96% of them seen only once. The sample taken for sequencing was memory CD8+ T cells sorted from blood. Subset in this sample: CD45RO+ cells pooled with CCR7-negative TemRA cells. The source of these receptors is a man younger than 40 in good health.

The chain is built from TRBV7-2 and TRBJ1-1, with D possibly matching TRBD1 (5 bases). Germline V gene data show CDR1 as SGHTA and CDR2 as FQGNSA. The CDR3 totals 13 residues. The germline V and J ends were trimmed by 5 bases and 7 bases, with 14 bases remaining between them. CDR3 in amino acids: CASSPLGGYEAFF. The CDR3 DNA reads as TGTGCCAGCAGCCCCCTTGGGGGTTATGAAGCTTTCTTT. Filled out from reference TRBV7-2 and TRBJ1-1, the complete variable domain reads GAGVSQSPSNKVTEKGKDVELRCDPISGHTALYWYRQSLGQGLEFLIYFQGNSAPDKSGLPSDRFSAERTGGSVSTLTIQRTQQEDSAVYLCASSPLGGYEAFFGQGTRLTVV.

The rearrangement links TRBV10-3 to TRBJ1-6, with TRBD1 matching 7 bases. The V gene's germline CDR1 is ENHRY and CDR2 SYGVKD. The CDR3 has 13 residues. The ends lost 7 bases at V and 6 bases at J; junction bases unmatched: 3. CDR3 bases: TGTGCCATCAACAACAGGGGTAATTCACCCCTCCACTTT. It translates to CAINNRGNSPLHF.

The chain employs TRBV10-1 and TRBJ2-7; D is perhaps TRBD2 (5 bases). Germline CDR1 is WNHNN and CDR2 is SYGVQD (reference sequence). The CDR3 length is 14 residues. The germline V and J ends were trimmed by 2 bases and 1 base, with 9 bases remaining between them. The CDR3 region has the DNA TGCGCCAGCAGTGAGCGAGGGCCTTCCTACGAGCAGTACTTC. Protein: CASSERGPSYEQYF.

The gene calls are TRBV27 and TRBJ1-1; D call uncertain. The CDR3 spans 14 residues. The V end was cut by 4 bases, the J end by 1 base, with 10 bases between. Looked up from germline, CDR1 is MNHEY and CDR2 is SMNVEV (reference sequence). CDR3 DNA: TGTGCCAGCAGTTATGGGAGGAGGAACACTGAAGCTTTCTTT. Residues: CASSYGRRNTEAFF.

The V and J genes are TRBV28 and TRBJ2-7; D tentatively reads TRBD1 or TRBD2 (5 bases each). Germline values: CDR1 MDHEN, CDR2 SYDVKM. CDR3 length equals 13 residues. Trimming took off 6 bases at V and 3 bases at J, with 12 bases between the two ends. In DNA, the CDR3 is TGTGCCAGCAGCCCTGGGGGTATCTACGAGCAGTACTTC. Amino acid sequence: CASSPGGIYEQYF.

This clone was observed a handful of times. The chain is built from TRBV27 and TRBJ1-2; D is uncertain. CDR1 MNHEY and CDR2 SMNVEV come from the germline V gene (reference sequence). The CDR3 is 13 amino acids. Trimming took 3 bases from V and 4 from J, leaving 9 bases between them. The DNA for the CDR3 is TGTGCCAGCAGTTTTTCGACTGGCTATGGCTACACCTTC. Protein sequence: CASSFSTGYGYTF.

The rearrangement joins TRBV30 to TRBJ2-3, with 8 nucleotides matching TRBD2. V shed 3 bases, J shed 0 bases, and the junction held 2 bases outside the gene matches. This CDR3 has 14 amino acids. The germline CDR1 and CDR2 sequences are GTSNPN and SVGIG (reference sequence). As DNA, the CDR3 is TGTGCCTGGAGAGAGCGGGGGAGCACAGATACGCAGTATTTT. It yields the protein CAWRERGSTDTQYF.

The CDR3 DNA follows: TGTGCCTGGAGATCTGGACAGACATACTCTGGGGCCAACGTCCTGACTTTC. Translating it yields CAWRSGQTYSGANVLTF. The rearrangement joins TRBV30 to TRBJ2-6, with D possibly being TRBD1 (6 bases). The CDR3 is made up of 17 amino acids. With 3 bases removed from V and 0 bases from J, the gap between germline ends came to 15 bases. Germline V gene data show CDR1 as GTSNPN and CDR2 as SVGIG (reference sequence).

The CDR3, as DNA: TGTGCCATCCAGGGGTTAAACGAGCAGTACTTC. Translated: CAIQGLNEQYF. The rearrangement joins TRBV10-3 to TRBJ2-7; D is possibly TRBD1 (6 bases). The CDR3 is 11 amino acids. The V end was cut by 8 bases, the J end by 5 bases, with 10 bases between. Germline V gives CDR1 ENHRY, CDR2 SYGVKD.

The chain uses TRBV7-9 and TRBJ2-2, with TRBD1 matching over 10 bases. Germline CDR1 reads SEHNR; CDR2 reads FQNEAQ (reference sequence). The CDR3 has 15 amino acids. After removal of 8 bases from V and 1 base from J, the junction contained 4 bases not matched to a gene. The CDR3 protein is CASFGDRGNTGELFF. The CDR3 DNA follows: TGTGCCAGCTTTGGGGACAGGGGGAACACCGGGGAGCTGTTTTTT.

V is TRBV10-3 and J is TRBJ1-1, with D perhaps TRBD1 (6 bases). The CDR3 contains 14 residues. V shed 3 bases and J shed 3 bases, with 11 bases lying between them. The germline gives CDR1 ENHRY, CDR2 SYGVKD. The CDR3 bases are TGTGCCATCAGTGAAAGGGGGACCTACACTGAAGCTTTCTTT. This translates into CAISERGTYTEAFF.

This clone was found once. CDR3 DNA sequence: TGTGCCAGCAGCGTAGGAGTGAACTCCTACGAGCAGTACTTC. It codes for CASSVGVNSYEQYF. The genes are TRBV9 and TRBJ2-7; D not resolved. This CDR3 has 14 amino acids. The ends were cut back, 0 bases at V and 0 bases at J, with 7 bases in the middle. Germline V lookup: CDR1 SGDLS, CDR2 YYNGEE. Together with reference TRBV9 and TRBJ2-7, the CDR3 gives the full variable domain: DSGVTQTPKHLITATGQRVTLRCSPRSGDLSVYWYQQSLDQGLQFLIQYYNGEERAKGNILERFSAQQFPDLHSELNLSSLELGDSALYFCASSVGVNSYEQYFGPGTRLTVT.

About this clone itself: The same CDR3 arises from other DNA sequences in this sample as well. The rearrangement uses TRBV7-6 and TRBJ2-7, with 8 bases fitting TRBD2. The V and J ends lost 3 bases and 2 bases, in that order; junction bases with no gene match: 0. The germline V gene encodes CDR1 SGHVS and CDR2 FNYEAQ. The CDR3 covers 13 residues. CDR3 DNA sequence: TGTGCCAGCAGCTTGACTAGCGCCTACGAGCAGTACTTC. This translates into CASSLTSAYEQYF.

The chain has TRBV5-1 and TRBJ1-2, with 7 nucleotides matching TRBD1. CDR1 is SGHRS and CDR2 is YFSETQ in the germline V gene. With 0 bases clipped from V and 4 bases from J, the junction kept 3 bases outside the gene matches. The CDR3 is 14 amino acids. The CDR3 spells CASSLGDSPYGYTF. CDR3 bases: TGCGCCAGCAGCTTGGGGGACAGCCCCTATGGCTACACCTTC. The full variable domain, completed using reference TRBV5-1 and TRBJ1-2, is KAGVTQTPRYLIKTRGQQVTLSCSPISGHRSVSWYQQTPGQGLQFLFEYFSETQRNKGNFPGRFSGRQFSNSRSEMNVSTLELGDSALYLCASSLGDSPYGYTFGSGTRLTVV.

This clone appeared a single time. One end of the junction does not line up with germline, which may come from a read error. V usage is TRBV7-7 and J usage is TRBJ2-5; TRBD1 might be the D (6 bases). The CDR3 totals 14 residues. CDR1 and CDR2 (germline): SSHAT, FNYEAQ (reference sequence). CDR3 loop: CASSPGQLQETQYF. The CDR3 DNA reads TGTGCTAGCAGCCCAGGACAGTTACAAGAGACCCAGTACTTC.

The rearrangement links TRBV18 to TRBJ2-1; 7 nucleotides align to TRBD2. Germline CDR1 reads KGHSH; CDR2 reads LQKENI. V shed 6 bases and J 9 bases; nucleotides not matched to a gene: 14. The CDR3 sequence is 15 residues long. CDR3 nucleotides: TGTGCCAGCTCGCCCTCGGCGGGAGAGATAGGTGAGCAGTTCTTC. The encoded protein is CASSPSAGEIGEQFF.

V usage is TRBV28 and J usage is TRBJ1-1, with TRBD1 identical over 8 bases. Germline assignment: CDR1 MDHEN and CDR2 SYDVKM. The CDR3 length is 15 residues. The J segment lost 5 bases and the V segment lost 5 bases, leaving 10 bases of the junction unmatched. The CDR3 is CASSPPGGGRTEAFF. The CDR3 coding sequence is TGTGCCAGCAGTCCCCCAGGGGGCGGAAGGACTGAAGCTTTCTTT.

The rearrangement links TRBV7-2 to TRBJ2-5, with 12 nucleotides matching TRBD2. CDR3 size: 16 residues. Germline-derived CDR1 and CDR2 are SGHTA and FQGNSA. With 1 base clipped from V and 2 bases from J, the junction kept 2 bases outside the gene matches. CDR3 in amino acids: CASSLELAGGQETQYF. The CDR3 DNA is TGTGCCAGCAGCTTAGAACTAGCGGGAGGTCAAGAGACCCAGTACTTC.

With regard to this clone: This specimen includes other DNA sequences encoding the same CDR3. The CDR3 protein is CASSPTGGGTEAFF. In DNA form, the CDR3 reads TGCGCCAGCAGCCCTACGGGGGGCGGCACTGAAGCTTTCTTT. This chain connects TRBV5-1 to TRBJ1-1, with D possibly matching TRBD1 (6 bases). The CDR3 spans 14 residues. From germline, CDR1 is SGHRS and CDR2 YFSETQ. The ends were cut back, 4 bases at V and 4 bases at J, with 14 bases in the middle. Combining the CDR3 with reference TRBV5-1 and TRBJ1-1 gives the whole variable domain KAGVTQTPRYLIKTRGQQVTLSCSPISGHRSVSWYQQTPGQGLQFLFEYFSETQRNKGNFPGRFSGRQFSNSRSEMNVSTLELGDSALYLCASSPTGGGTEAFFGQGTRLTVV.

The chain uses TRBV2 and TRBJ2-1; 10 nucleotides align to TRBD2. CDR1 and CDR2 (germline): SNHLY, FYNNEI. With 7 bases clipped from V and 7 bases from J, the junction kept 7 bases outside the gene matches. The CDR3 loop spans 14 amino acids. The DNA of the CDR3 is TGTGCCAGCACCCTAAAGACTAGCGGGAATGAGCAGTTCTTC. This encodes CASTLKTSGNEQFF.

V and J are TRBV10-3 and TRBJ2-7; 11 nucleotides agree with TRBD1. Trimming cost V 4 bases and J 2 bases; bases outside gene matches: 7. Germline values: CDR1 ENHRY, CDR2 SYGVKD. The CDR3 consists of 16 residues. The CDR3 loop reads CAISVPGQGGPYEQYF. DNA for the CDR3: TGTGCCATCAGTGTGCCGGGACAGGGGGGTCCCTACGAGCAGTACTTC.

The genes are TRBV13 and TRBJ2-3, with TRBD2 identical over 13 bases. The CDR3 is 17 residues long. The J segment lost 2 bases and the V segment lost 5 bases, leaving 7 bases of the junction unmatched. Germline CDR1 reads PRHDT; CDR2 reads FYEKMQ (reference sequence). The CDR3 DNA follows: TGTGCCAGCAGCCCTCGACTAGCGGGAGGTACCACAGATACGCAGTATTTT. Translated, it gives CASSPRLAGGTTDTQYF.

J is TRBJ2-1 and V is TRBV30; 7 nucleotides match TRBD2. V dropped 5 bases and J dropped 0; count of bases not matched to a gene: 1. The CDR3 runs 13 residues. Germline V gene sequence: CDR1 GTSNPN, CDR2 SVGIG (reference sequence). The chain's CDR3 is CAWGRDSYNEQFF. The CDR3 DNA sequence: TGTGCCTGGGGGAGGGACTCCTACAATGAGCAGTTCTTC.

This clone appeared once. This chain joins TRBV5-1 and TRBJ2-2; D is ambiguous. Germline assignment: CDR1 SGHRS and CDR2 YFSETQ. Trimming took off 0 bases at V and 5 bases at J, with 26 bases between the two ends. CDR3 size: 20 residues. The CDR3 DNA reads as TGCGCCAGCAGCTTGGTGTGGGTGGCCGGCCTTCGGTTAGGAACCGGGGAGCTGTTTTTT. Amino acid sequence: CASSLVWVAGLRLGTGELFF.

In its sample, this clone was seen once. V usage is TRBV10-1 and J usage is TRBJ2-3, with D unclear. This CDR3 is built from 15 residues. Germline CDR1 reads WNHNN; CDR2 reads SYGVQD (reference sequence). The germline V and J ends were trimmed by 4 bases and 2 bases, with 13 bases remaining between them. The CDR3 bases are TGCGCCAGCAGTGCGGACGGGCCCCCCACAGATACGCAGTATTTT. Its protein product is CASSADGPPTDTQYF.

The chain carries TRBV7-6 and TRBJ1-1, with D tentatively TRBD1 (6 bases). CDR1 is SGHVS, CDR2 FNYEAQ, per germline. The V end was cut by 6 bases, the J end by 1 base, with 12 bases between. The CDR3 sequence is 14 residues long. In nucleotides, the CDR3 is TGTGCCAGCAGGGCCGGGACATCGAACACTGAAGCTTTCTTT. Translating gives CASRAGTSNTEAFF.

The rearrangement links TRBV6-5 to TRBJ2-1; 7 bases line up with TRBD2. Germline CDR1 is MNHEY and CDR2 is SVGAGI. The CDR3 length is 15 residues. J gave up 6 bases and V 5 bases, and 10 bases lay outside the gene matches. CDR3 in DNA: TGTGCCAGCAGTCCAGCGGGGAGGGGTACCAATGAGCAGTTCTTC. It codes for CASSPAGRGTNEQFF.